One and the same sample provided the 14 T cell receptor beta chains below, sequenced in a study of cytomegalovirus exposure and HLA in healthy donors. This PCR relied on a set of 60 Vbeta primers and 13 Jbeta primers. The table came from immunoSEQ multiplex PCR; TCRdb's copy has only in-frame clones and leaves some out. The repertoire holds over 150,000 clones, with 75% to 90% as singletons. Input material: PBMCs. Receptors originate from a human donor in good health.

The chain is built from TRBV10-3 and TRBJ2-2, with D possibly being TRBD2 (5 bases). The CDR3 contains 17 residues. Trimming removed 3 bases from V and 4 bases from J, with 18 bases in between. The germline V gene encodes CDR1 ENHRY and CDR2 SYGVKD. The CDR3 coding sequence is TGTGCCATCAGTGAAACCCACACCTCAAGCGGCACCGGGGAGCTGTTTTTT. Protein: CAISETHTSSGTGELFF.

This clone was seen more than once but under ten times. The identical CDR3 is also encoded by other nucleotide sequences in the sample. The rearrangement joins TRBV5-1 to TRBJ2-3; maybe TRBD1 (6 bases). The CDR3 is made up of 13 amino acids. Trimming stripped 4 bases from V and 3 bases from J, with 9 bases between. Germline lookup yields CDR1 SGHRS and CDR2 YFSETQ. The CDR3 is CASSPTGTDTQYF. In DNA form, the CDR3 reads TGCGCCAGCAGCCCCACAGGGACAGATACGCAGTATTTT.

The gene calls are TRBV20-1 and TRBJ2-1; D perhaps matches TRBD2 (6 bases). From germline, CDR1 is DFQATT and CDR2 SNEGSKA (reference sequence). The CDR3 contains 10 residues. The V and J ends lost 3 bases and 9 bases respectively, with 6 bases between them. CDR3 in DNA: TGCAGTGCTAGGGGACTTGAGCAGTTCTTC. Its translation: CSARGLEQFF.

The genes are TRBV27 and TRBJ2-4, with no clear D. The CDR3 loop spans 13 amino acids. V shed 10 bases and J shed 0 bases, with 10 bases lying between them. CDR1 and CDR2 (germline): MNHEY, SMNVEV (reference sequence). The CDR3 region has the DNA TGTGCCACGGGTCCCGGAGCCAAAAACATTCAGTACTTC. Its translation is CATGPGAKNIQYF.

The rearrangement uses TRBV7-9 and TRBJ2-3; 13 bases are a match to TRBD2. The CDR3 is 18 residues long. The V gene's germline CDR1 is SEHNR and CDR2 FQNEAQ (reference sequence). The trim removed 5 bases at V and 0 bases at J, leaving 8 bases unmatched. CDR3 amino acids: CASSPTSGGVFSTDTQYF. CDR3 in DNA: TGTGCCAGCAGCCCAACTAGCGGGGGGGTCTTTAGCACAGATACGCAGTATTTT.

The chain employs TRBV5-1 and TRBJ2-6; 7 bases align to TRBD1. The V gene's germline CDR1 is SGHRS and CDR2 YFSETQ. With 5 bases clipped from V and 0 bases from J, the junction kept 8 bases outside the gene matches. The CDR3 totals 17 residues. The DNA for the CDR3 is TGCGCCAGCAGAACACAGGGGATTAGCTCTGGGGCCAACGTCCTGACTTTC. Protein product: CASRTQGISSGANVLTF.

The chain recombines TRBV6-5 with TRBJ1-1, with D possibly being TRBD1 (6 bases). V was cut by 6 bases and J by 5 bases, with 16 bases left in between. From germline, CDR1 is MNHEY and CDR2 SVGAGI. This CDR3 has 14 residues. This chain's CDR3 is CASSITRGGTEAFF. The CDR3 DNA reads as TGTGCCAGCAGCATAACCAGGGGAGGGACTGAAGCTTTCTTT.

The CDR3 spells CASSLGGDTYEQYF. The CDR3 coding sequence is TGTGCCAGCAGCTTGGGAGGGGACACTTACGAGCAGTACTTC. The chain uses TRBV5-6 and TRBJ2-7; TRBD1 is a possible D gene (6 bases). Looked up from germline, CDR1 is SGHDT and CDR2 is YYEEEE. CDR3 size: 14 residues. The V and J ends lost 0 bases and 4 bases respectively, with 11 bases between them.

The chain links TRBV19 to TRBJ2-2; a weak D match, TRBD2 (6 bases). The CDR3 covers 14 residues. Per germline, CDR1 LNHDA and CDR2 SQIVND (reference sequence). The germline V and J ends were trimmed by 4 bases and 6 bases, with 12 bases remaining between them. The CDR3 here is CASSTRREAGELFF. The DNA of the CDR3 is TGTGCCAGTAGTACCCGCAGGGAGGCCGGGGAGCTGTTTTTT.

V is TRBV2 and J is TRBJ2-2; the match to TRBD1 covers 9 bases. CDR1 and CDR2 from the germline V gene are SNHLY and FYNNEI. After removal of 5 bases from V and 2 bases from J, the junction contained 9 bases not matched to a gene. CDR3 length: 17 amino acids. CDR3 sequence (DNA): TGTGCCAGCAGTCAACAGGACAGGGGATACAACACCGGGGAGCTGTTTTTT. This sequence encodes CASSQQDRGYNTGELFF.

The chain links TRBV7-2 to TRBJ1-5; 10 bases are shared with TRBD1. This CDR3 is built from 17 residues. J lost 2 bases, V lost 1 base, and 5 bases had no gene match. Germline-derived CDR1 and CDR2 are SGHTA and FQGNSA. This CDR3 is CASSLGTGGYGNQPQHF. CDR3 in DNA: TGTGCCAGCAGCTTAGGGACAGGGGGATACGGCAATCAGCCCCAGCATTTT.

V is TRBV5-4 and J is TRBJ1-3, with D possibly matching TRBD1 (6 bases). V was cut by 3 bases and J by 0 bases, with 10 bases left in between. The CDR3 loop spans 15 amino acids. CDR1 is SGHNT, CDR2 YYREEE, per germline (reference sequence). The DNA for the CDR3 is TGTGCCAGCAGCTCGGGGGGCGGCTCTGGAAACACCATATATTTT. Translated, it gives CASSSGGGSGNTIYF.

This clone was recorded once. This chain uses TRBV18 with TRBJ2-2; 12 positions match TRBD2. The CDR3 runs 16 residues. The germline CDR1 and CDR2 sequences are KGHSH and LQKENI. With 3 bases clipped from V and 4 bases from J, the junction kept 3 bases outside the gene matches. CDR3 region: CASSPLAGGATGELFF. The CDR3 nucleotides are TGTGCCAGCTCACCCCTAGCGGGGGGGGCCACCGGGGAGCTGTTTTTT.

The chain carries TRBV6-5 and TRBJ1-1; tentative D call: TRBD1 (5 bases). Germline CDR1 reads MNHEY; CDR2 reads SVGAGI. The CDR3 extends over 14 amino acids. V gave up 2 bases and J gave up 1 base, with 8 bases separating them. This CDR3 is CASSYKGPNTEAFF. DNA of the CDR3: TGTGCCAGCAGTTACAAGGGGCCGAACACTGAAGCTTTCTTT.